The entry that follows covers one T cell receptor beta chain sequence. CDR1 LGHDT and CDR2 YNNKEL come from the germline V gene (reference sequence). This CDR3 is built from 14 residues. V was shortened by 7 bases and J by 1 base, with 14 bases between the two germline ends. Seattle researchers signed up patients amid active infection and tracked them longitudinally. Source study methods: Cell counts per sample came from amplifying reference gene primers. The assay was immunoSEQ multiplex PCR, and TCRdb's table has in-frame clones only and misses some. The V and J calls and clone size come from that table; D and trimming were worked out from the DNA. The sample contains 180,000 or so clones, 75% to 90% of which appear only once. The data are from a study of blood T cell repertoires in COVID-19. About the research overall: Some COVID-19 samples were acute and others convalescent; all came from the United States, Italy and Spain. Sample material is recorded as cDNA or gDNA derived from T cells, B-cell-depleted T cells, or PBMCs.

Sequenced: peripheral blood. The V call is TRBV3-1 (or the pseudogene TRBV3-2), the J call TRBJ2-7; a possible D gene is TRBD2 (7 bases). This TCR was recovered from a middle-aged woman with COVID-19, enrolled during active disease. The CDR3 coding sequence is TGTGCCAGCACCCGGGGGGCGCAATCCTACGAGCAGTACTTC. The encoded protein is CASTRGAQSYEQYF.